This T cell receptor (beta chain) was sequenced during a study of Graves' ophthalmopathy and Graves' hyperthyroidism. The V and J ends lost 6 bases and 18 bases respectively, with 15 bases between them. CDR3 length equals 11 residues. Germline-derived CDR1 and CDR2 are MGHDK and SYGVNS. Each donor who had ophthalmopathy showed moderate-to-severe activity, a CAS of ≥3, a NOSPECS of ≥4, and a duration under 3 months. Amplification from RNA transcripts yielded the TCR beta CDR3 regions. Scientists carried out first-round RT-PCR using HTBI primers and then a second-round multiplex PCR. Each CDR3 protein gets one entry after TCRdb re-called the multiplex PCR reads with MiXCR. The sample yields about 740,000 distinct CDR3 sequences, 40% seen once.

The source material was peripheral blood. This TCR derives from an adult man with Graves' ophthalmopathy. The genes are TRBV25-1 and TRBJ1-6; D is unresolved. CDR3 coding DNA: TGTGCCAGCAGATTCGCTTTTGAAGCCCACTTT. As protein: CASRFAFEAHF.